This T cell receptor beta chain was profiled in a study of blood T cell repertoires in COVID-19. Study summary: There were acute and convalescent COVID-19 samples, and they came from the United States, Italy and Spain.

The CDR3 length is 15 residues. The V segment lost 3 bases and the J segment 2 bases; nucleotides outside the gene matches: 7. Looked up from germline, CDR1 is LNHDA and CDR2 is SQIVND (reference sequence). Original analysis: It was from reference gene primer amplification that nucleated cell counts were estimated. The data were produced by immunoSEQ multiplex PCR, yet TCRdb's version contains in-frame clones alone and is incomplete. That table is the source of V, J and clone size, and D and trimming were worked out from the DNA. The profile shows about 58,000 clones, more than 60% of them singletons.

J is TRBJ2-7 and V is TRBV19; 7 positions match TRBD2. Sequencing was carried out using peripheral blood. The sequence came from a human donor in a cohort sampled during active COVID-19. The CDR3 sequence: CASSIYSGSTYEQYF. For the CDR3, the DNA is TGTGCCAGTAGTATTTATAGCGGGTCTACCTACGAGCAGTACTTC.